The present TCR beta chain was sequenced within a study of T-cell reconstitution after alpha-beta-depleted transplantation in children. Unique molecular identifiers featured in how the TCRbeta library was prepared. TCRdb passed the PCR reads through MiXCR, listing each CDR3 protein once. This table has around 410,000 distinct CDR3 sequences, about 11% appearing once. The CDR3 has 13 amino acids. CDR1 is LGHNA and CDR2 is YSLEER in the germline V gene. Trimming removed 0 bases from V and 8 bases from J, with 10 bases in between. Here the sequenced sample was PBMCs from the stem cell graft donor, taken from the stem cell graft. The receptor was derived from a human donor who donated a stem cell graft to a child with acute myeloid leukemia. The chain employs TRBV4-3 and TRBJ1-1; tentative D call: TRBD1 (6 bases). CDR3 in DNA: TGCGCCAGCAGCCAAGAAGAGGGGGAAGAAGCTTTCTTT. As protein: CASSQEEGEEAFF.